One and the same sample provided the 29 T cell receptor beta chains below, sequenced in a study of CD8 T cells in ankylosing spondylitis listed by TCRdb under 2017. Receptor amplification or capture employed 5' RACE. TCRdb names Illumina HiSeq 2500 as the instrument used. TCRdb reworked the public reads: Q25 trimming with fastp, MiXCR clone assembly, productive beta chains retained. Each CDR3 protein appears once, grouped with its most common genes and DNA. The sample table contains 210,000 or so distinct CDR3 sequences; only one count was recorded for 20% to 30% of them. The biggest ten clones account for less than 8.5% of the sample. Sequences were obtained from blood, either unsorted or a sorted T cell fraction (not recorded which). These receptors all come from a male donor with ankylosing spondylitis or in good health (not recorded which).

This clonotype was counted many times. The chain recombines TRBV20-1 with TRBJ1-1, with D perhaps TRBD1 (6 bases). The CDR3 spans 12 residues. V was cut by 3 bases and J by 4 bases, with 9 bases left in between. Looked up from germline, CDR1 is DFQATT and CDR2 is SNEGSKA (reference sequence). CDR3 nucleotides: TGCAGTGCTAGCAGGGGAGGCACTGAAGCTTTCTTT. Residues: CSASRGGTEAFF.

The V and J genes are TRBV4-3 and TRBJ2-1; no reliable D call. The germline V and J ends were trimmed by 0 bases and 8 bases, with 11 bases remaining between them. Germline CDR1 and CDR2: LGHNA and YSLEER. This CDR3 region has 14 residues. CDR3 in amino acids: CASSQDWQGHEQFF. The DNA for the CDR3 is TGCGCCAGCAGCCAAGATTGGCAAGGCCATGAGCAGTTCTTC.

V usage is TRBV10-3 and J usage is TRBJ2-3, with unresolved D. Germline V gene sequence: CDR1 ENHRY, CDR2 SYGVKD. The CDR3 loop spans 12 amino acids. Deletions cut 0 bases from V and 3 bases from J, with 1 base between. This chain's CDR3 is CAISESTDTQYF. CDR3 DNA: TGTGCCATCAGTGAGTCTACAGATACGCAGTATTTT.

This clonotype occurred many times. The gene calls are TRBV2 and TRBJ2-1, with 12 nucleotides matching TRBD2. Unmatched junction bases numbered 12, after V lost 8 bases and J lost 7 bases. CDR1 is SNHLY and CDR2 is FYNNEI in the germline V gene. The CDR3 is 16 amino acids. CDR3 DNA sequence: TGTGCCAGCGGTCCCCTGCTAGCGGGAGGGTATAATGAGCAGTTCTTC. As protein: CASGPLLAGGYNEQFF.

This clonotype showed up many times. The chain is built from TRBV29-1 and TRBJ2-1; D perhaps matches TRBD1 (6 bases). The CDR3 has 14 amino acids. Germline V gives CDR1 SQVTM, CDR2 ANQGSEA. V was shortened by 1 base and J by 4 bases, with 11 bases between the two germline ends. CDR3 in DNA: TGCAGCGTTGAAGTGCCGACAGGATACAATGAGCAGTTCTTC. Protein sequence: CSVEVPTGYNEQFF.

This chain joins TRBV5-1 and TRBJ2-1; D is unclear. In germline, CDR1 is SGHRS, CDR2 YFSETQ. This CDR3 has 12 amino acids. Trimming shortened V by 6 bases and J by 6 bases, and 10 bases separated the two germline ends. The CDR3 here is CASTSAANEQFF. CDR3 in DNA: TGCGCCAGCACCTCGGCTGCCAATGAGCAGTTCTTC.

The chain joins TRBV10-3 to TRBJ2-7, with a weak D call TRBD1 (6 bases). CDR1 and CDR2 from the germline V gene are ENHRY and SYGVKD. The CDR3 totals 15 residues. With 5 bases removed from V and 2 bases from J, the gap between germline ends came to 16 bases. CDR3 region: CAISRTASLTYEQYF. DNA of the CDR3: TGTGCCATCAGTCGGACAGCTAGCCTTACCTACGAGCAGTACTTC.

In the case of this clonotype: A much more abundant neighbour one base away suggests this may be a read error. The J gene is TRBJ2-5, the V gene TRBV5-5; D is undetermined. The CDR3 spans 11 residues. Germline V gene sequence: CDR1 SGHKS, CDR2 YYEKEE (reference sequence). V was shortened by 4 bases and J by 3 bases, with 4 bases between the two germline ends. CDR3 nucleotides: TGTGCCAGCAGCATTAAAGAGACCCAGTACTTC. It is translated as CASSIKETQYF.

The chain recombines TRBV20-1 with TRBJ1-6, with 8 bases lining up with TRBD1. V lost 3 bases and J lost 3; bases outside the gene matches: 4. Per the germline V gene, CDR1 is DFQATT and CDR2 is SNEGSKA (reference sequence). The CDR3 contains 15 residues. The CDR3 loop reads CSARDRAYYNSPLHF. The CDR3 nucleotides are TGCAGTGCTAGGGACAGGGCTTACTATAATTCACCCCTCCACTTT.

The table lists this clonotype with a few counts. CDR3 amino acids: CASSDRGRYNEQFF. In nucleotides, the CDR3 is TGTGCCAGCAGCGACAGGGGGCGGTACAATGAGCAGTTCTTC. This sequence joins TRBV7-2 and TRBJ2-1, with 10 bases lining up with TRBD1. V gave up 5 bases and J gave up 4 bases; unmatched junction bases: 2. Germline V gene sequence: CDR1 SGHTA, CDR2 FQGNSA. The CDR3 spans 14 residues.

The chain links TRBV6-5 to TRBJ2-3, with D perhaps TRBD1 (5 bases). The V gene's germline CDR1 is MNHEY and CDR2 SVGAGI. The length of the CDR3 is 11 residues. V lost 4 bases to trimming and J lost 6 bases, with 5 bases between them. The CDR3 sequence is CASSWGDTQYF. CDR3 bases: TGTGCCAGCAGTTGGGGCGATACGCAGTATTTT.

The chain's CDR3 is CASSTDRGTNTIYF. As DNA, the CDR3 is TGTGCCAGCAGTACGGACAGGGGGACAAACACCATATATTTT. The chain links TRBV6-1 to TRBJ1-3, with 10 bases that match TRBD1. With V trimmed by 5 bases and J by 6 bases, 4 bases remained unmatched. The V gene's germline CDR1 is MNHNS and CDR2 SASEGT. The CDR3 covers 14 residues.

This clonotype occurred many times. The chain carries TRBV6-1 and TRBJ2-2; 7 bases map to TRBD1. The junction had 11 bases not matched to a gene; V was cut back by 5 bases and J by 2 bases. This CDR3 comprises 17 residues. The germline V gene encodes CDR1 MNHNS and CDR2 SASEGT. The CDR3 protein is CASSRGGLSLNTGELFF. The CDR3, as DNA: TGTGCCAGCAGTCGAGGGGGCTTAAGTCTTAACACCGGGGAGCTGTTTTTT.

The chain has TRBV6-2 or TRBV6-3 and TRBJ2-2, with TRBD1 identical over 9 bases. The V and J ends lost 7 bases and 0 bases, in that order; junction bases with no gene match: 6. The CDR3 runs to 16 residues. Per the germline V gene, CDR1 is MNHEY and CDR2 is SVGEGT. CDR3 coding DNA: TGTGCCAGCACCCGGACAGGGGCGACGAACACCGGGGAGCTGTTTTTT. This gives the protein CASTRTGATNTGELFF.

At least ten counts were recorded for this clonotype. The chain uses TRBV10-3 and TRBJ2-5; the D gene is possibly TRBD1 (5 bases). CDR3 size: 14 residues. Germline V gene sequence: CDR1 ENHRY, CDR2 SYGVKD. Between the trimmed V and J ends, which lost 3 bases and 5 bases, there was a span of 13 bases. CDR3 in amino acids: CAISDGQGGETQYF. CDR3 coding DNA: TGTGCCATCAGTGACGGCCAGGGTGGGGAGACCCAGTACTTC.

This clonotype has just a few counts. Compared with germline, one end of the junction differs, possibly owing to a read error. The gene calls are TRBV6-5 and TRBJ2-7, with D perhaps TRBD2 (6 bases). CDR1 and CDR2 (germline): MNHEY, SVGAGI. This CDR3 has 15 residues. The CDR3 spells CASSYYQRATYEQYF. The CDR3 DNA follows: TGTGCCAGCAGCTACTACCAGCGGGCTACCTACGAGCAGTACTTC.

The V call is TRBV10-3, the J call TRBJ2-7; 8 bases fit TRBD1. Germline values: CDR1 ENHRY, CDR2 SYGVKD. The V gene end was trimmed by 2 bases and the J gene end by 5 bases; junction bases not matched to a gene: 5. The CDR3 length is 14 residues. The CDR3 reads CAISERTGNNEQYF. Written as DNA, the CDR3 is TGTGCCATCAGTGAGAGGACAGGGAACAACGAGCAGTACTTC.

V gene TRBV20-1 combines with J gene TRBJ2-1; no clear D gene. Trimming cost V 1 base and J 2 bases, with 12 bases left between them. The length of the CDR3 is 15 residues. Germline lookup yields CDR1 DFQATT and CDR2 SNEGSKA (reference sequence). CDR3 bases: TGCAGTGCTAGAGCCCTAGATGGTGCCTACAATGAGCAGTTCTTC. Its translation: CSARALDGAYNEQFF.

The chain recombines TRBV29-1 with TRBJ2-6; 11 bases are a match to TRBD1. There are 16 residues in the CDR3. Germline loops: CDR1 SQVTM, CDR2 ANQGSEA. V lost 6 bases, J lost 2 bases, and 6 bases stayed unmatched. The CDR3 DNA is TGCAGCGTCGCCCCGGGACAGGGGGCTGGGGCCAACGTCCTGACTTTC. Its protein product is CSVAPGQGAGANVLTF.

This clonotype was detected ten times or more. The junction and the germline gene differ at one end; a read error may be behind it. The chain couples TRBV7-7 to TRBJ2-5; tentative D call: TRBD1 (6 bases). The CDR3 covers 13 residues. Per germline, CDR1 SSHAT and CDR2 FNYEAQ (reference sequence). CDR3 protein: CASSLQGKETQYF. CDR3 nucleotide sequence: TGTGCTAGCAGCTTACAGGGAAAGGAGACCCAGTACTTC.

The sample holds many counts of this clonotype. The gene calls are TRBV12-3 or TRBV12-4 and TRBJ2-5; D gene ambiguous. Trimming cost V 3 bases and J 1 base, with 6 bases left between them. CDR3 length equals 13 residues. CDR3 nucleotide sequence: TGTGCCAGCAGTTTTTCCTTCCAAGAGACCCAGTACTTC. Its protein is CASSFSFQETQYF.

Ten or more counts support this clonotype. The V gene is TRBV10-3, the J gene TRBJ1-4; D unresolved. CDR1 and CDR2 from the germline V gene are ENHRY and SYGVKD. This CDR3 has 15 amino acids. V was pared by 0 bases and J by 5 bases, with 10 bases between. The chain's CDR3 is CAISESGMRNEKLFF. The CDR3 DNA is TGTGCCATCAGTGAGTCAGGGATGAGGAATGAAAAACTGTTTTTT.

V usage is TRBV29-1 and J usage is TRBJ2-3; D not resolved. The V end was cut by 3 bases, the J end by 4 bases, with 8 bases between. The CDR3 spans 12 residues. The V gene's germline CDR1 is SQVTM and CDR2 ANQGSEA. Written as DNA, the CDR3 is TGCAGCGTTGACGACGGGTCAGATACGCAGTATTTT. Its translation is CSVDDGSDTQYF.

The table lists this clonotype with many counts. This chain connects TRBV29-1 to TRBJ2-5, with D uncertain. The germline CDR1 and CDR2 sequences are SQVTM and ANQGSEA. There are 11 residues in the CDR3. V was pared by 3 bases and J by 4 bases, with 6 bases between. The CDR3 sequence is CSVEVGETQYF. DNA of the CDR3: TGCAGCGTTGAGGTGGGAGAGACCCAGTACTTC.

As concerns this clonotype: Since a much larger clone is just one base distant, this may be a read error. This rearrangement joins TRBV7-7 to TRBJ2-1; no clear D. In germline, CDR1 is SSHAT, CDR2 FNYEAQ (reference sequence). The CDR3 contains 13 residues. CDR3 amino acids: CASSRDKVNEQLF. The CDR3 nucleotides are TGTGCTAGCAGCCGAGACAAGGTCAATGAGCAGCTCTTC. Filled out from reference TRBV7-7 and TRBJ2-1, the complete variable domain reads GAGVSQSPRYKVTKRGQDVTLRCDPISSHATLYWYQQALGQGPEFLTYFNYEAQPDKSGLPSDRFSAERPEGSISTLTIQRTEQRDSAMYRCASSRDKVNEQLFGPGTRLTVL.

The rearrangement links TRBV29-1 to TRBJ2-7; D gene ambiguous. Trimming pared 4 bases from V and 1 base from J, leaving 8 bases between. The germline gives CDR1 SQVTM, CDR2 ANQGSEA. The CDR3 extends over 12 amino acids. The CDR3, as DNA: TGCAGCGTTGCAAATAGTTCCTACGAGCAGTACTTC. Its protein is CSVANSSYEQYF.

The chain has TRBV2 and TRBJ2-1; D is unresolved. Germline V gene sequence: CDR1 SNHLY, CDR2 FYNNEI. Trimming pared 4 bases from V and 5 bases from J, leaving 6 bases between. The length of the CDR3 is 12 residues. The CDR3 coding sequence is TGTGCCAGCAGTGCCACCGACAATGAGCAGTTCTTC. Translating gives CASSATDNEQFF.

This clonotype was counted ten times or more. The J gene is TRBJ2-2, the V gene TRBV23-1; D gene unclear. Being an ORF, TRBV23-1 has a function that is uncertain. The CDR3 is 13 residues long. V shed 11 bases and J shed 2 bases, with 12 bases lying between them. This chain's CDR3 is CAVETCNTGELFF. CDR3 nucleotides: TGCGCCGTGGAAACCTGTAACACCGGGGAGCTGTTTTTT.

This clonotype was counted ten times or more. V is TRBV5-6 and J is TRBJ2-1; TRBD1 matches at 9 bases. The CDR3 extends over 15 amino acids. Germline V CDR1 and CDR2: SGHDT, YYEEEE. The V gene end was trimmed by 3 bases and the J gene end by 2 bases; junction bases not matched to a gene: 3. DNA for the CDR3: TGTGCCAGCAGCTCGGACAGGGGTGCCTACAATGAGCAGTTCTTC. This encodes CASSSDRGAYNEQFF.